Shown below are 30 T cell receptor beta chains from a single sample sequenced in a study of cytomegalovirus exposure and HLA in healthy donors. Both 60 Vbeta primers and 13 Jbeta primers went into the PCR. Produced via immunoSEQ multiplex PCR; TCRdb's table is partial and in-frame only. The sample has approximately 130,000 clones, around 75% seen once. Sequencing was done on a sample of PBMCs. The receptors originated from a man aged 30 to 39 in good health and CMV-seronegative.

DNA for the CDR3: TGTGCCAGCAGCTACCTTAGACAGGGAGAGTCCTACGAGCAGTACTTC. It specifies CASSYLRQGESYEQYF. The rearrangement joins TRBV7-9 to TRBJ2-7; 7 bases agree with TRBD1. With 4 bases clipped from V and 1 base from J, the junction kept 10 bases outside the gene matches. The CDR3 length is 16 residues. Germline CDR1 and CDR2: SEHNR and FQNEAQ (reference sequence).

There are a few counts of this clone. CDR3 sequence reads: CASSLVLRGTEAFF. The CDR3 nucleotides read TGTGCCAGCAGCTTAGTGCTACGCGGCACTGAAGCTTTCTTT. The chain couples TRBV7-9 to TRBJ1-1, with D unclear. Germline V CDR1 and CDR2: SEHNR, FQNEAQ (reference sequence). This CDR3 has 14 amino acids. V lost 1 base and J lost 4, with 10 bases in between.

This chain uses TRBV5-1 with TRBJ2-3; 11 bases line up with TRBD1. J lost 4 bases, V lost 4 bases, and 8 bases had no gene match. The CDR3 length is 16 residues. In germline, CDR1 is SGHRS, CDR2 YFSETQ. The DNA of the CDR3 is TGCGCCAGCAGCGCCGGGACAGGGGGAGACGCAGATACGCAGTATTTT. It codes for CASSAGTGGDADTQYF.

V usage is TRBV6-1 and J usage is TRBJ2-3; tentatively, D is TRBD2 (7 bases). The CDR3 is made up of 15 amino acids. V was pared by 6 bases and J by 1 base, with 14 bases between. Per the germline V gene, CDR1 is MNHNS and CDR2 is SASEGT. CDR3 in DNA: TGTGCCAGCAGCGTAGGGGGGGGACGCACAGATACGCAGTATTTT. It encodes CASSVGGGRTDTQYF.

This clone was recorded once. The gene calls are TRBV4-1 and TRBJ2-7, with D perhaps matching TRBD1 (6 bases). Germline CDR1 is MGHRA and CDR2 is YSYEKL. V was trimmed by 3 bases and J by 3 bases, leaving 15 bases between them. The CDR3 covers 15 residues. The CDR3 DNA is TGCGCCAGCAGCCAGGACAGTGGGGCCCTCTACGAGCAGTACTTC. Translated: CASSQDSGALYEQYF.

The chain links TRBV5-1 to TRBJ2-2, with D unclear. Looked up from germline, CDR1 is SGHRS and CDR2 is YFSETQ. The CDR3 covers 17 residues. V lost 0 bases, J lost 1 base, and 13 bases lay in between. The CDR3 loop reads CASSLVYMRQNTGELFF. In nucleotides, the CDR3 is TGCGCCAGCAGCTTGGTATATATGAGGCAGAACACCGGGGAGCTGTTTTTT.

V is TRBV9 and J is TRBJ1-1; unclear D gene. CDR3 length: 15 amino acids. Trimming pared 0 bases from V and 0 bases from J, leaving 9 bases between. CDR1 and CDR2 from the germline V gene are SGDLS and YYNGEE. This CDR3 reads CASSVDRRMNTEAFF. The CDR3 DNA is TGTGCCAGCAGCGTAGACCGGAGAATGAACACTGAAGCTTTCTTT.

This clone has more than one count but fewer than ten. The V and J genes are TRBV5-6 and TRBJ1-1; no clear D. The V end lost 4 bases, the J end lost 0 bases, and 10 bases lay between the germline ends. Per the germline V gene, CDR1 is SGHDT and CDR2 is YYEEEE. CDR3 size: 14 residues. CDR3 residues: CASSRRMLNTEAFF. DNA for the CDR3: TGTGCCAGCAGCCGGCGGATGTTGAACACTGAAGCTTTCTTT.

The chain uses TRBV11-3 and TRBJ1-1; TRBD1 might be the D (5 bases). Germline V gene sequence: CDR1 SGHNT, CDR2 YENEEA. V was cut by 5 bases and J by 7 bases, with 11 bases left in between. This CDR3 has 12 amino acids. CDR3 in DNA: TGTGCCAGCAGCAGCGGGGACGGTGAAGCTTTCTTT. This gives the protein CASSSGDGEAFF. The full variable domain, its missing parts supplied by reference TRBV11-3 and TRBJ1-1, is EAGVVQSPRYKIIEKKQPVAFWCNPISGHNTLYWYLQNLGQGPELLIRYENEEAVDDSQLPKDRFSAERLKGVDSTLKIQPAELGDSAVYLCASSSGDGEAFFGQGTRLTVV.

This clone has a single count. Other nucleotide sequences from this sample produce the same CDR3. The gene calls are TRBV7-2 and TRBJ1-1; the match to TRBD1 covers 8 bases. This CDR3 region has 14 residues. Germline V gene sequence: CDR1 SGHTA, CDR2 FQGNSA. J lost 5 bases, V lost 9 bases, and 11 bases had no gene match. The CDR3 nucleotides read TGTGCCAGTAGCGGTGACAGGGGAAGAACTGAAGCTTTCTTT. Translating gives CASSGDRGRTEAFF.

The chain is built from TRBV7-2 and TRBJ1-1; perhaps TRBD1 as D (5 bases). Trimming removed 5 bases at V and 0 bases at J, with 10 bases between. CDR1 and CDR2 (germline): SGHTA, FQGNSA. The CDR3 sequence is 14 residues long. The CDR3 here is CASSNRIMNTEAFF. The DNA for the CDR3 is TGTGCCAGCAGCAACAGGATCATGAACACTGAAGCTTTCTTT.

The sample holds a few counts of this clone. The chain employs TRBV14 and TRBJ2-5; the match to TRBD1 covers 9 bases. V lost 0 bases and J lost 5; bases outside the gene matches: 10. Germline CDR1 is SGHDN and CDR2 is FVKESK. CDR3 length: 17 amino acids. DNA of the CDR3: TGTGCCAGCAGCCAAGATCTTACCGGGACAGGGATGGAGACCCAGTACTTC. It codes for CASSQDLTGTGMETQYF.

The DNA for the CDR3 is TGTGCCAGCAGCGAGCGGACAGGGGATGAAAAACTGTTTTTT. Its translation: CASSERTGDEKLFF. The chain combines TRBV9 with TRBJ1-4, with TRBD1 identical over 9 bases. This CDR3 comprises 14 residues. The V segment lost 3 bases and the J segment 6 bases; nucleotides outside the gene matches: 3. CDR1 is SGDLS, CDR2 YYNGEE, per germline. The full variable domain, completed using reference TRBV9 and TRBJ1-4, is DSGVTQTPKHLITATGQRVTLRCSPRSGDLSVYWYQQSLDQGLQFLIQYYNGEERAKGNILERFSAQQFPDLHSELNLSSLELGDSALYFCASSERTGDEKLFFGSGTQLSVL.

The CDR3 coding sequence is TGTGCCAGCAGCTTAGAAATGGGACAGGGCCCTCTCAGGACCTTC. As protein: CASSLEMGQGPLRTF. V usage is TRBV7-2 and J usage is TRBJ1-2, with TRBD1 matching 9 bases. Unmatched junction bases numbered 14, after V lost 1 base and J lost 14 bases. From germline, CDR1 is SGHTA and CDR2 FQGNSA. The CDR3 consists of 15 residues.

CDR3 sequence reads: CASSQGDRRVESETQYF. The CDR3 DNA follows: TGTGCCAGCAGCCAGGGGGACAGAAGGGTAGAGAGTGAGACCCAGTACTTC. The chain is built from TRBV4-2 and TRBJ2-5, with TRBD1 matching 7 bases. CDR3 length equals 17 residues. Germline V gene lookup returns CDR1 LGHNA and CDR2 YNFKEQ. J lost 5 bases, V lost 3 bases, and 15 bases had no gene match.

The gene calls are TRBV28 and TRBJ2-4; possibly TRBD2 for D (5 bases). The germline V gene has CDR1 MDHEN and CDR2 SYDVKM. CDR3 size: 14 residues. V was clipped by 6 bases and J by 3 bases, with 12 bases between them. In DNA form, the CDR3 reads TGTGCCAGCAGCTCAACCCGGGACAAAAACATTCAGTACTTC. Translating gives CASSSTRDKNIQYF.

CDR3 sequence reads: CASMVRDIDNEQFF. The CDR3 DNA reads as TGTGCCAGTATGGTAAGAGACATAGACAATGAGCAGTTCTTC. The chain uses TRBV6-5 and TRBJ2-1; D not resolved. Germline loops: CDR1 MNHEY, CDR2 SVGAGI. V shed 9 bases and J shed 5 bases, with 17 bases lying between them. The length of the CDR3 is 14 residues.

The chain carries TRBV13 and TRBJ2-7; TRBD1 is a possible D gene (6 bases). This CDR3 is built from 14 residues. CDR1 and CDR2 from the germline V gene are PRHDT and FYEKMQ (reference sequence). V lost 5 bases to trimming and J lost 8 bases, with 19 bases between them. CDR3 nucleotide sequence: TGTGCCAGCAGCCTTTTTTTCCGGGACAAAAAGCAGTACTTC. Translated: CASSLFFRDKKQYF.

Only one count was recorded for this clone. The chain couples TRBV5-6 to TRBJ2-7; TRBD2 might be the D (6 bases). The V and J ends lost 4 bases and 0 bases respectively, with 17 bases between them. Germline CDR1 is SGHDT and CDR2 is YYEEEE. This CDR3 is 16 amino acids long. The CDR3 DNA is TGTGCCAGCAGCGGTGGACCCGGGGGTTCCTCCTACGAGCAGTACTTC. The encoded protein is CASSGGPGGSSYEQYF.

The chain is built from TRBV11-2 and TRBJ2-7, with a possible D match to TRBD1 (6 bases). The V gene's germline CDR1 is SGHAT and CDR2 FQNNGV. V lost 5 bases and J 3 bases, leaving 26 bases between the germline ends. The CDR3 is 18 amino acids. The CDR3 sequence: CASSQDRDKVFGSYEQYF. CDR3 in DNA: TGTGCCAGCAGCCAAGACCGGGACAAGGTTTTTGGAAGCTACGAGCAGTACTTC. The full variable domain, in which reference TRBV11-2 and TRBJ2-7 provide the parts outside the CDR3, is EAGVAQSPRYKIIEKRQSVAFWCNPISGHATLYWYQQILGQGPKLLIQFQNNGVVDDSQLPKDRFSAERLKGVDSTLKIQPAKLEDSAVYLCASSQDRDKVFGSYEQYFGPGTRLTVT.

The V call is TRBV5-1, the J call TRBJ1-2; perhaps TRBD1 as D (6 bases). The V gene's germline CDR1 is SGHRS and CDR2 YFSETQ. V gave up 0 bases and J gave up 9 bases, with 18 bases separating them. This CDR3 is 15 amino acids long. The CDR3 protein is CASSLVQGYRARYTF. CDR3 DNA sequence: TGCGCCAGCAGCTTGGTGCAGGGTTACAGGGCTCGCTACACCTTC.

V is TRBV9 and J is TRBJ1-5; 7 bases match TRBD1. The length of the CDR3 is 14 residues. Trimming removed 4 bases from V and 4 bases from J; junction bases left unmatched: 5. Looked up from germline, CDR1 is SGDLS and CDR2 is YYNGEE. The DNA of the CDR3 is TGTGCCAGCAGCCCGACAGGGAGGAATCAGCCCCAGCATTTT. Protein sequence: CASSPTGRNQPQHF.

The DNA of the CDR3 is TGTGCCAGCGCGGAGGACAGGGACTATGGCTACACCTTC. Translation: CASAEDRDYGYTF. The V call is TRBV28, the J call TRBJ1-2, with TRBD1 matching over 8 bases. In germline, CDR1 is MDHEN, CDR2 SYDVKM. This CDR3 is built from 13 residues. V lost 8 bases to trimming and J lost 3 bases; unmatched junction nucleotides: 5.

The V and J genes are TRBV6-5 and TRBJ2-7; D might be TRBD1 (6 bases). With 5 bases removed from V and 3 bases from J, the gap between germline ends came to 14 bases. CDR3 size: 14 residues. Germline CDR1 is MNHEY and CDR2 is SVGAGI. In DNA, the CDR3 is TGTGCCAGCAGTGTCACAGGGTTGGTCTACGAGCAGTACTTC. Its translation: CASSVTGLVYEQYF.

V usage is TRBV29-1 and J usage is TRBJ2-5; 9 bases line up with TRBD1. The V gene's germline CDR1 is SQVTM and CDR2 ANQGSEA. The CDR3 totals 12 residues. V gave up 4 bases and J gave up 5 bases; unmatched junction bases: 2. The CDR3, as DNA: TGCAGCGTTGGGGACAGGGCCGAGACCCAGTACTTC. Translation: CSVGDRAETQYF.

The chain combines TRBV29-1 with TRBJ1-3, with 8 bases matching TRBD1. Per the germline V gene, CDR1 is SQVTM and CDR2 is ANQGSEA. The CDR3 consists of 12 residues. The junction had 3 bases not matched to a gene; V was cut back by 7 bases and J by 4 bases. CDR3 DNA: TGCAGCGGGACAGGGTTGGGAAACACCATATATTTT. Translating gives CSGTGLGNTIYF.

The chain carries TRBV14 and TRBJ2-7, with D possibly TRBD1 on 6 matching bases. CDR1 is SGHDN and CDR2 is FVKESK in the germline V gene. The ends were cut back, 3 bases at V and 2 bases at J, with 17 bases in the middle. The CDR3 is 16 amino acids. The CDR3 is CASSHLYRARTYEQYF. The CDR3 region has the DNA TGTGCCAGCAGCCACCTTTACAGGGCTCGAACCTACGAGCAGTACTTC.

This clone was seen just once. The CDR3 coding sequence is TGTGCCAGCAGCGCGGAGGAGGGGTCTAATGAAAAACTGTTTTTT. Encoded protein: CASSAEEGSNEKLFF. The V gene is TRBV7-8, the J gene TRBJ1-4, with D perhaps matching TRBD1 (5 bases). The germline V gene has CDR1 SGHVS and CDR2 FQNEAQ. Trimming shortened V by 5 bases and J by 3 bases, and 13 bases separated the two germline ends. The CDR3 consists of 15 residues.

The chain is built from TRBV29-1 and TRBJ2-7; 12 nucleotides align to TRBD1. V shed 5 bases and J 6 bases; nucleotides not matched to a gene: 14. This CDR3 has 16 amino acids. The germline CDR1 and CDR2 sequences are SQVTM and ANQGSEA. CDR3 coding DNA: TGCAGCGTTCCTAATATGGGACAGGGGGCAAGTGGCGAGCAGTACTTC. Its protein product is CSVPNMGQGASGEQYF.

The chain joins TRBV29-1 to TRBJ1-1; 7 bases line up with TRBD1. V gave up 6 bases and J gave up 4 bases; unmatched junction bases: 11. CDR1 is SQVTM, CDR2 ANQGSEA, per germline. The CDR3 has 14 residues. CDR3 in amino acids: CSVQEGGQGTEAFF. The CDR3 nucleotides read TGCAGCGTGCAGGAAGGGGGCCAGGGCACTGAAGCTTTCTTT.